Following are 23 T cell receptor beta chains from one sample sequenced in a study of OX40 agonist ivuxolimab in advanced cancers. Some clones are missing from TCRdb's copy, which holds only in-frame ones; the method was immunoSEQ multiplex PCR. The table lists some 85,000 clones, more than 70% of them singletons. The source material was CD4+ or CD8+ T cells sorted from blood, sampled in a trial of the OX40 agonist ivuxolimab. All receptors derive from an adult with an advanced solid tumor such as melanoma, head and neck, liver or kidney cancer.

CDR3 bases: TGCGCCAGCAGCTTGGTTTTGGGACAGGCTAGCGGTGGCTACACCTTC. Protein product: CASSLVLGQASGGYTF. The chain combines TRBV5-1 with TRBJ1-2; 8 bases fit TRBD1. With 0 bases clipped from V and 7 bases from J, the junction kept 11 bases outside the gene matches. The CDR3 covers 16 residues. Germline CDR1 reads SGHRS; CDR2 reads YFSETQ. Supplemented by reference TRBV5-1 and TRBJ1-2, the full variable domain reads KAGVTQTPRYLIKTRGQQVTLSCSPISGHRSVSWYQQTPGQGLQFLFEYFSETQRNKGNFPGRFSGRQFSNSRSEMNVSTLELGDSALYLCASSLVLGQASGGYTFGSGTRLTVV.

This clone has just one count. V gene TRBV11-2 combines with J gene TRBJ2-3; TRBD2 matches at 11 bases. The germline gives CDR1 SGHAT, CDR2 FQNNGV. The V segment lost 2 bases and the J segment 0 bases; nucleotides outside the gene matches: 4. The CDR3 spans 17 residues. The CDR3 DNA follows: TGTGCCAGCAGCTTAAGACTAGCGGGGATAAGCACAGATACGCAGTATTTT. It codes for CASSLRLAGISTDTQYF. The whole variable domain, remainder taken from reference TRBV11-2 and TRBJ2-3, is EAGVAQSPRYKIIEKRQSVAFWCNPISGHATLYWYQQILGQGPKLLIQFQNNGVVDDSQLPKDRFSAERLKGVDSTLKIQPAKLEDSAVYLCASSLRLAGISTDTQYFGPGTRLTVL.

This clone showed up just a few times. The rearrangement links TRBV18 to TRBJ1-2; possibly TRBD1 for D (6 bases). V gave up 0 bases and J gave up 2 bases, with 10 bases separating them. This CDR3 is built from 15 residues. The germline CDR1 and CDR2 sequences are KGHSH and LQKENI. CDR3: CASSPPRQGNYGYTF. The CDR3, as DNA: TGTGCCAGCTCACCACCGAGGCAGGGGAACTATGGCTACACCTTC.

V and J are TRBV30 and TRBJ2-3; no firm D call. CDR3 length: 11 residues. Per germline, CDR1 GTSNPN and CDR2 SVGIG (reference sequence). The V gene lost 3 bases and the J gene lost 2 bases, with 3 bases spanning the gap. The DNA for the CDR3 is TGTGCCTGGAGGAACACAGATACGCAGTATTTT. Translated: CAWRNTDTQYF.

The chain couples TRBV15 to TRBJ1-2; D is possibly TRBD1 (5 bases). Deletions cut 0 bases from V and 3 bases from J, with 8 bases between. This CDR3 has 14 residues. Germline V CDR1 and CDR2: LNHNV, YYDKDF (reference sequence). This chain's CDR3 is CATSRDRTYYGYTF. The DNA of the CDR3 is TGTGCCACCAGCAGAGATAGGACATACTATGGCTACACCTTC.

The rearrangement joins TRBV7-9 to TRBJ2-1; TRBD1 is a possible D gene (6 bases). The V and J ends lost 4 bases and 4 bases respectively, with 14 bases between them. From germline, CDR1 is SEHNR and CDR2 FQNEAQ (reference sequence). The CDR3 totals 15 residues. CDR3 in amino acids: CASSSSGTFYNEQFF. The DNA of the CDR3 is TGTGCCAGCAGCTCTTCCGGGACATTTTACAATGAGCAGTTCTTC.

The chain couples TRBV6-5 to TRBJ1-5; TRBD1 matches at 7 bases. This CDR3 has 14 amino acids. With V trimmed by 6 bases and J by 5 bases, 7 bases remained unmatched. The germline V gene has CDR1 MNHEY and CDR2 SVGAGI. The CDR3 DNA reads TGTGCCAGCAGCTTGAGAGGGGGCGATCAGCCCCAGCATTTT. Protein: CASSLRGGDQPQHF.

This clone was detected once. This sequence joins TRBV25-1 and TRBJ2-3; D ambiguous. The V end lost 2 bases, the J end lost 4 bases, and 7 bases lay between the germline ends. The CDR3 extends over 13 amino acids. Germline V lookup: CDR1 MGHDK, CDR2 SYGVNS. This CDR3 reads CASSEVGADTQYF. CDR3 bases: TGTGCCAGCAGTGAAGTTGGGGCAGATACGCAGTATTTT. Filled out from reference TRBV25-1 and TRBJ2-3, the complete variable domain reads EADIYQTPRYLVIGTGKKITLECSQTMGHDKMYWYQQDPGMELHLIHYSYGVNSTEKGDLSSESTVSRIRTEHFPLTLESARPSHTSQYLCASSEVGADTQYFGPGTRLTVL.

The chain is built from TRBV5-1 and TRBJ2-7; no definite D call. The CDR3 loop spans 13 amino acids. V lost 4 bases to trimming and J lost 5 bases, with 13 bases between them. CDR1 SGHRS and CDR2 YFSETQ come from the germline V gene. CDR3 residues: CASSGLARNEQYF. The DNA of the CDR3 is TGCGCCAGCAGCGGATTGGCGAGGAACGAGCAGTACTTC.

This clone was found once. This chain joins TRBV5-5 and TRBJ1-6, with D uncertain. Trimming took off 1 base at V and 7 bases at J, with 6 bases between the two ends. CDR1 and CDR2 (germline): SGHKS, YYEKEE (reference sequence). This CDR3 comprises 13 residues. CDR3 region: CASSLPGNSPLHF. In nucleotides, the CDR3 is TGTGCCAGCAGCTTGCCTGGGAATTCACCCCTCCACTTT.

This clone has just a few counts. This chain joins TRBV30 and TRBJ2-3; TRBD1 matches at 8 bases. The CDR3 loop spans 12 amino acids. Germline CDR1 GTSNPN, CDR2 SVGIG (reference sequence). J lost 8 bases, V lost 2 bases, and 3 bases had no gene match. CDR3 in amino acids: CAWSFTGGTQYF. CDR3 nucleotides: TGTGCCTGGAGTTTTACAGGGGGTACGCAGTATTTT.

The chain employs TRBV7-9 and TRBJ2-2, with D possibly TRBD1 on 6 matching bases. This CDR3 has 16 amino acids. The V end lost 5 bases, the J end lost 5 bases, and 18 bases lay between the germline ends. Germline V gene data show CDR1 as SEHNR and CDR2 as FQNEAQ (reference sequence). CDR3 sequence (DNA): TGTGCCAGCAGCGGCAGGGGCACCCTAACGACCGGGGAGCTGTTTTTT. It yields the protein CASSGRGTLTTGELFF.

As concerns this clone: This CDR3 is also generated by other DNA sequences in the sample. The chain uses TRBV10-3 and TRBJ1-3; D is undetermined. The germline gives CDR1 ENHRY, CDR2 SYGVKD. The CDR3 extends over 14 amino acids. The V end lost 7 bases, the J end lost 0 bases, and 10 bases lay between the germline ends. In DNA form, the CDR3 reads TGTGCCATCAAGGGAGAGAGCTCTGGAAACACCATATATTTT. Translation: CAIKGESSGNTIYF.

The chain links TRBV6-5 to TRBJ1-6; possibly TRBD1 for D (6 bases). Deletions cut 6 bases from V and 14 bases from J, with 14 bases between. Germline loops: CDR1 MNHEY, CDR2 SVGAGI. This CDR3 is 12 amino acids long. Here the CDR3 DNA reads TGTGCCAGCAGCCCACAGGGAGAGGCCCTCCACTTT. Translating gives CASSPQGEALHF.

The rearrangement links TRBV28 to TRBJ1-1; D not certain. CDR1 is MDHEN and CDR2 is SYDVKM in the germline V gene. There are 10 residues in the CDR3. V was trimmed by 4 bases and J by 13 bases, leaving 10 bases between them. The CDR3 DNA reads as TGTGCCAGCAGTTCGCAACGGTTTTTCTTT. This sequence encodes CASSSQRFFF.

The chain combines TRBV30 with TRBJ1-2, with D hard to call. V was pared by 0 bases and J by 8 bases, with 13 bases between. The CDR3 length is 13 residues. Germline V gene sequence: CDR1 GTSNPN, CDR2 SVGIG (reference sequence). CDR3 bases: TGTGCCTGGAGTGTAGACTTCCAAAGCGGCTACACCTTC. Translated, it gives CAWSVDFQSGYTF.

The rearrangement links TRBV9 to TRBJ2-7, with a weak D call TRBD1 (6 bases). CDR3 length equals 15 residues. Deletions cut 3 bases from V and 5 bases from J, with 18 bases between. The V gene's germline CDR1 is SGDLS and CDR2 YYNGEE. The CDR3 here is CASSDRQALLHEQYF. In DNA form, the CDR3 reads TGTGCCAGCAGCGATAGACAGGCCCTCCTTCACGAGCAGTACTTC.

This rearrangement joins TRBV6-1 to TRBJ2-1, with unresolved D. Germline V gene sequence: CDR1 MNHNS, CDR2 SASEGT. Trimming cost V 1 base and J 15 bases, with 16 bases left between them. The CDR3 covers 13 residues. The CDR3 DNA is TGTGCCAGCAGTGAAGATAGGACGACTTGGAGGTTCTTC. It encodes CASSEDRTTWRFF.

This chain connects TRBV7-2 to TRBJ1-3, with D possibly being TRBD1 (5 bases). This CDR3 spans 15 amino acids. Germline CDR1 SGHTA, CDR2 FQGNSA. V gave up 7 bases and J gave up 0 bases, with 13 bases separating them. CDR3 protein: CASTPRVSSGNTIYF. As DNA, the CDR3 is TGTGCCAGCACCCCCAGGGTCAGCTCTGGAAACACCATATATTTT.

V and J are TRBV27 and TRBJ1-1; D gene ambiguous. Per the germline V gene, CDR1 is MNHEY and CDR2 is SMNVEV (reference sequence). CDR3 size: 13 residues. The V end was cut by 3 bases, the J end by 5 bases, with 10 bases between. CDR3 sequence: CASSFSPETEAFF. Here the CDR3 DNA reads TGTGCCAGCAGTTTCTCGCCCGAGACTGAAGCTTTCTTT.

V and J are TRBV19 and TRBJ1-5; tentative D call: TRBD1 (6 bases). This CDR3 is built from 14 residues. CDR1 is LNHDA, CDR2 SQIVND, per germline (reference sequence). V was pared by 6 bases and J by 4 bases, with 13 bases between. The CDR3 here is CASRRTEVNQPQHF. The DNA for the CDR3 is TGTGCCAGTAGGAGGACAGAAGTAAATCAGCCCCAGCATTTT.

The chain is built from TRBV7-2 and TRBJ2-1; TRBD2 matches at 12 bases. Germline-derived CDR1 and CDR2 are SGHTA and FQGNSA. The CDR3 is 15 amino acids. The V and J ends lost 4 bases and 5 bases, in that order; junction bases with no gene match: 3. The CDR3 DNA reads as TGTGCCAGCAGCTCTAGCGGGAGGGCCGACAATGAGCAGTTCTTC. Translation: CASSSSGRADNEQFF.

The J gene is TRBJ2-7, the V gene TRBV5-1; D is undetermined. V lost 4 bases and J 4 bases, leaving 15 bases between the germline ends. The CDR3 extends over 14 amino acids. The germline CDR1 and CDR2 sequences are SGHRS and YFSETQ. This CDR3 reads CASSLYSTSYEQYF. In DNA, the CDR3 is TGCGCCAGCAGCCTTTACTCGACGTCATACGAGCAGTACTTC.